Listed here are 24 T cell receptor beta chains from one sample, sequenced in a study of blood T cell repertoires in COVID-19. Assay used: immunoSEQ multiplex PCR; TCRdb lists only in-frame clones, some missing. The sample carries a few hundred thousand clones, 70% to 90% recorded once. The source material was peripheral blood. These receptors were taken from a woman aged 25 to 39 with COVID-19, enrolled during active disease.

The chain combines TRBV6-5 with TRBJ2-7, with a weak D call TRBD2 (5 bases). Trimming removed 5 bases from V and 1 base from J, with 15 bases in between. Germline values: CDR1 MNHEY, CDR2 SVGAGI. The CDR3 contains 15 residues. The CDR3 coding sequence is TGTGCCAGCAGTCGGACTTTCCTGGGGTCCTACGAGCAGTACTTC. Translation gives CASSRTFLGSYEQYF.

V usage is TRBV5-1 and J usage is TRBJ1-2; 7 bases are a match to TRBD1. The CDR3 runs to 19 residues. Germline CDR1 SGHRS, CDR2 YFSETQ. V trimming: 6 bases; J trimming: 1 base; junction bases outside the gene matches: 21. The DNA for the CDR3 is TGCGCCAGCATTCTACCAGATGACCCGGGACAGCCTCTTAACTATGGCTACACCTTC. Translating gives CASILPDDPGQPLNYGYTF.

The chain employs TRBV2 and TRBJ1-5; 7 bases are shared with TRBD1. The CDR3 contains 16 residues. Germline V gene sequence: CDR1 SNHLY, CDR2 FYNNEI. The J segment lost 0 bases and the V segment lost 6 bases, leaving 8 bases of the junction unmatched. The CDR3 reads CASRVAGGDSNQPQHF. CDR3 nucleotides: TGTGCCAGCAGGGTGGCAGGGGGTGATAGCAATCAGCCCCAGCATTTT.

The rearrangement joins TRBV4-2 to TRBJ2-3, with D maybe TRBD1 (6 bases). CDR3 length: 15 amino acids. Germline CDR1 is LGHNA and CDR2 is YNFKEQ. Trimming pared 1 base from V and 0 bases from J, leaving 8 bases between. The CDR3 region is CASSQGTASTDTQYF. The DNA for the CDR3 is TGTGCCAGCAGCCAAGGGACAGCTAGCACAGATACGCAGTATTTT.

The gene calls are TRBV2 and TRBJ1-5, with a tentative D call TRBD1 (5 bases). The V gene's germline CDR1 is SNHLY and CDR2 FYNNEI. V lost 1 base to trimming and J lost 2 bases, with 9 bases between them. CDR3 size: 15 residues. CDR3 DNA sequence: TGTGCCAGCAGTGAAGGGCAGGGCCGCAATCAGCCCCAGCATTTT. Amino acid sequence: CASSEGQGRNQPQHF.

The chain's CDR3 is CASRIGRGQETQYF. The CDR3 region has the DNA TGTGCCAGCAGAATAGGGCGGGGCCAAGAGACCCAGTACTTC. The rearrangement joins TRBV7-2 to TRBJ2-5; D perhaps matches TRBD2 (6 bases). Trimming took 6 bases from V and 1 from J, leaving 12 bases between them. Germline assignment: CDR1 SGHTA and CDR2 FQGNSA. The CDR3 is made up of 14 amino acids.

The chain recombines TRBV2 with TRBJ1-3, with D unclear. V was clipped by 4 bases and J by 0 bases, with 10 bases between them. The germline gives CDR1 SNHLY, CDR2 FYNNEI. This CDR3 region has 15 residues. The CDR3 here is CASSVSGDSGNTIYF. The CDR3 DNA follows: TGTGCCAGCAGTGTATCGGGAGACTCTGGAAACACCATATATTTT.

The chain has TRBV11-3 and TRBJ2-2, with D perhaps TRBD2 (6 bases). The CDR3 runs 16 residues. V gave up 3 bases and J gave up 1 base, with 12 bases separating them. From germline, CDR1 is SGHNT and CDR2 YENEEA. CDR3 residues: CASSFGSGRNTGELFF. CDR3 in DNA: TGTGCCAGCAGCTTCGGGAGTGGACGGAACACCGGGGAGCTGTTTTTT.

Of note for this clone: The germline gene is not matched at one end of the junction; a read error may be the cause. V usage is TRBV15 and J usage is TRBJ2-1; 8 bases line up with TRBD2. The germline CDR1 and CDR2 sequences are LNHNV and YYDKDF (reference sequence). This CDR3 spans 14 amino acids. The CDR3 DNA reads TGTGCCACCAGCAGAGAGCGGGAGGCTTGGGGGACGGTCTTC. Translating it yields CATSREREAWGTVF.

The V call is TRBV6-5, the J call TRBJ1-1; 11 bases map to TRBD1. Germline V gene lookup returns CDR1 MNHEY and CDR2 SVGAGI. The J segment lost 8 bases and the V segment lost 5 bases, leaving 10 bases of the junction unmatched. The CDR3 loop spans 15 amino acids. DNA of the CDR3: TGTGCCAGCAGTCACAGGAGGACAGGGGGCGTCGAAGCTTTCTTT. This sequence encodes CASSHRRTGGVEAFF.

This sequence joins TRBV5-1 and TRBJ2-7; D unresolved. Germline CDR1 SGHRS, CDR2 YFSETQ. V shed 5 bases and J shed 1 base, with 13 bases lying between them. The CDR3 sequence is 14 residues long. CDR3 loop: CASRIEEISYEQYF. In nucleotides, the CDR3 is TGCGCCAGCAGAATAGAGGAAATATCCTACGAGCAGTACTTC.

The chain combines TRBV2 with TRBJ1-2; D possibly corresponds to TRBD1 (6 bases). CDR3 length: 13 residues. V was trimmed by 7 bases and J by 7 bases, leaving 16 bases between them. CDR1 is SNHLY and CDR2 is FYNNEI in the germline V gene. DNA for the CDR3: TGTGCCAGCACCCCCGGGGGGGGGCTTGGCTACACCTTC. This encodes CASTPGGGLGYTF.

This rearrangement joins TRBV2 to TRBJ2-3; a weak D match, TRBD2 (7 bases). Per germline, CDR1 SNHLY and CDR2 FYNNEI. There are 15 residues in the CDR3. V lost 8 bases, J lost 2 bases, and 17 bases lay in between. CDR3 protein: CASARRGGPTDTQYF. In nucleotides, the CDR3 is TGTGCCAGCGCGCGGAGGGGGGGGCCCACAGATACGCAGTATTTT.

The chain combines TRBV2 with TRBJ2-7; 13 bases line up with TRBD2. The CDR3 is 15 residues long. The germline CDR1 and CDR2 sequences are SNHLY and FYNNEI. V trimming: 5 bases; J trimming: 5 bases; junction bases outside the gene matches: 6. DNA for the CDR3: TGTGCCAGCAGTCGGACTAGCGGGAGTATTAACGAGCAGTACGTC. It specifies CASSRTSGSINEQYV.

This sequence joins TRBV7-6 and TRBJ1-1, with a weak D call TRBD1 (6 bases). CDR1 SGHVS and CDR2 FNYEAQ come from the germline V gene. The CDR3 has 17 residues. V was cut by 5 bases and J by 3 bases, with 22 bases left in between. CDR3 nucleotides: TGTGCCAGCAGCATTGAACGAGGATCAGGGGTTCACACTGAAGCTTTCTTT. Its protein is CASSIERGSGVHTEAFF.

The chain is built from TRBV2 and TRBJ1-5; TRBD1 matches at 8 bases. Germline values: CDR1 SNHLY, CDR2 FYNNEI. V shed 6 bases and J 5 bases; nucleotides not matched to a gene: 6. CDR3 length equals 14 residues. CDR3: CASSEGTGDQPQHF. The CDR3 DNA reads TGTGCCAGCAGCGAGGGGACAGGCGATCAGCCCCAGCATTTT.

The CDR3, as DNA: TGCGCCAGCAGCCCGAGGACTAGCGGGAGAGACACCGGGGAGCTGTTTTTT. Its translation: CASSPRTSGRDTGELFF. The genes are TRBV5-1 and TRBJ2-2, with TRBD2 identical over 13 bases. The V segment lost 4 bases and the J segment 3 bases; nucleotides outside the gene matches: 6. This CDR3 spans 17 amino acids. Germline V gene data show CDR1 as SGHRS and CDR2 as YFSETQ.

This clone was counted a single time. V gene TRBV6-5 combines with J gene TRBJ2-1; D is unresolved. CDR1 and CDR2 from the germline V gene are MNHEY and SVGAGI. The CDR3 covers 13 residues. The V gene lost 0 bases and the J gene lost 7 bases, with 7 bases spanning the gap. CDR3 DNA sequence: TGTGCCAGCAGTTACTCCGACAAGAATGAGCAGTTCTTC. Translation: CASSYSDKNEQFF.

The chain carries TRBV6-5 and TRBJ2-2; 8 bases are shared with TRBD2. Germline CDR1 MNHEY, CDR2 SVGAGI. The CDR3 sequence is 13 residues long. Trimming at V came to 8 bases and at J to 7 bases, leaving 6 bases not matched to a gene. The CDR3 sequence is CASFRLASGELFF. Here the CDR3 DNA reads TGTGCCAGCTTTAGACTAGCGAGCGGGGAGCTGTTTTTT.

This chain connects TRBV27 to TRBJ2-1; TRBD2 matches at 10 bases. Germline V gene sequence: CDR1 MNHEY, CDR2 SMNVEV (reference sequence). Germline trimming cut 2 bases from V and 5 bases from J; bases unmatched to any gene: 6. The CDR3 contains 16 residues. The CDR3 protein is CASSLTGTSADNEQFF. CDR3 bases: TGTGCCAGCAGTTTAACCGGGACTAGCGCTGACAATGAGCAGTTCTTC.

The V gene is TRBV18, the J gene TRBJ1-6; D is unresolved. The CDR3 spans 13 residues. Germline CDR1 reads KGHSH; CDR2 reads LQKENI. The V end lost 2 bases, the J end lost 10 bases, and 9 bases lay between the germline ends. Here the CDR3 DNA reads TGTGCCAGCTCACCAGGGCCGAACTCACCCCTCCACTTT. This translates into CASSPGPNSPLHF.

V and J are TRBV5-1 and TRBJ1-2, with TRBD1 matching 7 bases. The CDR3 length is 15 residues. Per the germline V gene, CDR1 is SGHRS and CDR2 is YFSETQ. Trimming took 4 bases from V and 8 from J; bases not matched to a gene: 14. As DNA, the CDR3 is TGCGCCAGCAGCCCAGGGACAGTTTTCGGTGGCGGCTACACCTTC. Amino acid sequence: CASSPGTVFGGGYTF.

In its sample, this clone was seen once. This sequence joins TRBV6-1 and TRBJ1-4; 9 bases are a match to TRBD1. J lost 6 bases, V lost 3 bases, and 5 bases had no gene match. Germline V CDR1 and CDR2: MNHNS, SASEGT. This CDR3 has 15 amino acids. The CDR3 DNA follows: TGTGCCAGCAGTGATGGGACAGGGCGCTATGAAAAACTGTTTTTT. Translating it yields CASSDGTGRYEKLFF.

V and J are TRBV7-9 and TRBJ2-3; the match to TRBD1 covers 9 bases. V trimming: 4 bases; J trimming: 4 bases; junction bases outside the gene matches: 3. Germline V gene lookup returns CDR1 SEHNR and CDR2 FQNEAQ (reference sequence). This CDR3 has 14 amino acids. CDR3 sequence: CASSSGQGSDTQYF. In DNA, the CDR3 is TGTGCCAGCAGCTCCGGACAGGGGTCAGATACGCAGTATTTT. Using reference TRBV7-9 and TRBJ2-3 for the parts outside the CDR3, the full variable domain is DTGVSQNPRHKITKRGQNVTFRCDPISEHNRLYWYRQTLGQGPEFLTYFQNEAQLEKSRLLSDRFSAERPKGSFSTLEIQRTEQGDSAMYLCASSSGQGSDTQYFGPGTRLTVL.